This T cell receptor (beta chain) was obtained from a study of T cells in localized non-small cell lung cancer. The protocol was immunoSEQ multiplex PCR, while the TCRdb copy is restricted to in-frame clones and leaves out a portion. This sample has approximately 76,000 clones, with approximately 80% found just once. Overall study results and limits: Measurement of T cell clonality placed uninvolved adjacent lung highest, above the level in tumor. Researchers found a median approximately 55 of the top 100 tumor clones in adjacent lung. Only one tumor region was sequenced, so heterogeneity remains possible.

This CDR3 region has 13 residues. The germline CDR1 and CDR2 sequences are SNHLY and FYNNEI. The V end was cut by 7 bases, the J end by 8 bases, with 12 bases between. Comment on this clone: Its antigen is undetermined.

The starting material was peripheral blood, obtained before any cancer treatment. This rearrangement joins TRBV2 to TRBJ1-6; D perhaps matches TRBD1 (5 bases). The origin of this receptor is a female donor over 55 with stage I lung adenocarcinoma. This CDR3 is CASITTGYSPLHF. The CDR3 DNA follows: TGTGCCAGCATTACTACAGGTTATTCACCCCTCCACTTT.